The rows below give T cell receptor beta chains drawn from one sample of a study of CD8 T cells in Susac syndrome. TCRdb analysed the immunoSEQ multiplex PCR reads with MiXCR anew, one entry per CDR3 protein. The table includes about 71,000 distinct CDR3 sequences, 96% detected once. Input material: CD4+ T cells from PBMCs. The receptors were gathered from a human donor with multiple sclerosis. Both conserved end residues are part of each CDR3. The D gene is left open where the match is weak. Clone size is not always given. Where it is, it says once, few, many or a class for expanded clones.

d_call	clone_size	v_call	j_call	cdr3_length	cdr3_aa	cdr3_nt
TRBD1	-	TRBV5-1	TRBJ1-1	16	CASSLSGTGVLSLAFF	TGCGCCAGCAGTTTATCCGGGACAGGGGTCTTATCTCTAGCTTTCTTT
-	few	TRBV4-1	TRBJ2-5	14	CASSYLGPQETQYF	TGCGCCAGCAGCTATCTTGGACCCCAAGAGACCCAGTACTTC
TRBD1	-	TRBV5-4	TRBJ2-5	14	CASSPTGGRETQYF	TGTGCCAGCAGCCCCACAGGGGGCAGGGAGACCCAGTACTTC
TRBD1	-	TRBV3-1	TRBJ1-6	15	CASSQQGAGPGTLHF	TGTGCCAGCAGCCAACAGGGGGCGGGTCCCGGGACCCTCCACTTT
TRBD2	-	TRBV7-6	TRBJ2-5	17	CASSLGGLAGNQETQYF	TGTGCCAGCAGCTTAGGGGGACTAGCGGGGAACCAAGAGACCCAGTACTTC
-	-	TRBV24-1	TRBJ2-3	15	CATSVSSRSTDTQYF	TGTGCCACCAGTGTTTCTAGCCGAAGCACAGATACGCAGTATTTT
TRBD1	-	TRBV29-1	TRBJ2-1	13	CSVGGTERIEQFF	TGCAGCGTTGGGGGGACAGAGCGGATTGAGCAGTTCTTC
TRBD1	-	TRBV2	TRBJ2-7	14	CASSVIGTGTEQYF	TGTGCCAGCAGTGTTATCGGGACAGGAACCGAGCAGTACTTC
-	-	TRBV30	TRBJ1-1	13	CAWRRVTNTEAFF	TGTGCCTGGAGGAGGGTAACGAACACTGAAGCTTTCTTT
TRBD2	once	TRBV5-1	TRBJ2-3	14	CASSRLADTKPQYF	TGCGCCAGCAGCCGACTAGCGGATACGAAACCGCAGTATTTT
-	-	TRBV29-1	TRBJ1-6	13	CSVANRINSPLHF	TGCAGCGTAGCCAACAGGATCAATTCACCCCTCCACTTT
-	-	TRBV9	TRBJ2-1	15	CASSATRWSYNEQFF	TGTGCCAGCAGCGCAACTAGATGGTCCTACAATGAGCAGTTCTTC
-	-	TRBV30	TRBJ1-4	14	CAWSTRGTNEKLFF	TGTGCCTGGAGTACCAGGGGAACTAATGAAAAACTGTTTTTT
-	-	TRBV5-1	TRBJ1-1	13	CASSLWGVTEAFF	TGCGCCAGCAGCTTGTGGGGGGTCACTGAAGCTTTCTTT
-	-	TRBV7-6	TRBJ1-1	13	CASSSTPNTEAFF	TGTGCCAGCAGCTCGACACCGAACACTGAAGCTTTCTTT
TRBD1	-	TRBV6-6	TRBJ2-3	15	CASSKLRDSLDTQYF	TGTGCCAGCAGTAAATTACGGGACAGCCTGGATACGCAGTATTTT
TRBD2	-	TRBV20-1	TRBJ2-5	14	CSARELAGVETQYF	TGCAGTGCTAGAGAACTAGCGGGGGTAGAGACCCAGTACTTC
TRBD1	-	TRBV4-2	TRBJ1-3	16	CASSHGGTGSGNTIYF	TGTGCCAGCAGCCATGGAGGGACAGGCTCTGGAAACACCATATATTTT
-	-	TRBV30	TRBJ2-5	12	CAWSVLEETQYF	TGTGCCTGGAGTGTACTCGAGGAGACCCAGTACTTC
-	-	TRBV6-6	TRBJ1-2	15	CASSALRGSRDGYTF	TGTGCCAGCAGTGCTCTAAGGGGGAGTCGGGATGGCTACACCTTC
-	once	TRBV7-2	TRBJ1-2	15	CASSVNSGQGDGYTF	TGTGCCAGCAGCGTAAATTCGGGACAAGGGGATGGCTACACCTTC
-	few	TRBV30	TRBJ2-2	15	CAWSVGGHLTGELFF	TGTGCCTGGAGTGTCGGTGGACACCTCACCGGGGAGCTGTTTTTT
TRBD1	-	TRBV20-1	TRBJ2-1	14	CSAAGQGNNNEQFF	TGCAGTGCCGCGGGACAGGGGAATAACAATGAGCAGTTCTTC
-	-	TRBV19	TRBJ1-1	16	CASSPTGSGANTEAFF	TGTGCCAGTAGTCCGACAGGATCAGGGGCCAACACTGAAGCTTTCTTT